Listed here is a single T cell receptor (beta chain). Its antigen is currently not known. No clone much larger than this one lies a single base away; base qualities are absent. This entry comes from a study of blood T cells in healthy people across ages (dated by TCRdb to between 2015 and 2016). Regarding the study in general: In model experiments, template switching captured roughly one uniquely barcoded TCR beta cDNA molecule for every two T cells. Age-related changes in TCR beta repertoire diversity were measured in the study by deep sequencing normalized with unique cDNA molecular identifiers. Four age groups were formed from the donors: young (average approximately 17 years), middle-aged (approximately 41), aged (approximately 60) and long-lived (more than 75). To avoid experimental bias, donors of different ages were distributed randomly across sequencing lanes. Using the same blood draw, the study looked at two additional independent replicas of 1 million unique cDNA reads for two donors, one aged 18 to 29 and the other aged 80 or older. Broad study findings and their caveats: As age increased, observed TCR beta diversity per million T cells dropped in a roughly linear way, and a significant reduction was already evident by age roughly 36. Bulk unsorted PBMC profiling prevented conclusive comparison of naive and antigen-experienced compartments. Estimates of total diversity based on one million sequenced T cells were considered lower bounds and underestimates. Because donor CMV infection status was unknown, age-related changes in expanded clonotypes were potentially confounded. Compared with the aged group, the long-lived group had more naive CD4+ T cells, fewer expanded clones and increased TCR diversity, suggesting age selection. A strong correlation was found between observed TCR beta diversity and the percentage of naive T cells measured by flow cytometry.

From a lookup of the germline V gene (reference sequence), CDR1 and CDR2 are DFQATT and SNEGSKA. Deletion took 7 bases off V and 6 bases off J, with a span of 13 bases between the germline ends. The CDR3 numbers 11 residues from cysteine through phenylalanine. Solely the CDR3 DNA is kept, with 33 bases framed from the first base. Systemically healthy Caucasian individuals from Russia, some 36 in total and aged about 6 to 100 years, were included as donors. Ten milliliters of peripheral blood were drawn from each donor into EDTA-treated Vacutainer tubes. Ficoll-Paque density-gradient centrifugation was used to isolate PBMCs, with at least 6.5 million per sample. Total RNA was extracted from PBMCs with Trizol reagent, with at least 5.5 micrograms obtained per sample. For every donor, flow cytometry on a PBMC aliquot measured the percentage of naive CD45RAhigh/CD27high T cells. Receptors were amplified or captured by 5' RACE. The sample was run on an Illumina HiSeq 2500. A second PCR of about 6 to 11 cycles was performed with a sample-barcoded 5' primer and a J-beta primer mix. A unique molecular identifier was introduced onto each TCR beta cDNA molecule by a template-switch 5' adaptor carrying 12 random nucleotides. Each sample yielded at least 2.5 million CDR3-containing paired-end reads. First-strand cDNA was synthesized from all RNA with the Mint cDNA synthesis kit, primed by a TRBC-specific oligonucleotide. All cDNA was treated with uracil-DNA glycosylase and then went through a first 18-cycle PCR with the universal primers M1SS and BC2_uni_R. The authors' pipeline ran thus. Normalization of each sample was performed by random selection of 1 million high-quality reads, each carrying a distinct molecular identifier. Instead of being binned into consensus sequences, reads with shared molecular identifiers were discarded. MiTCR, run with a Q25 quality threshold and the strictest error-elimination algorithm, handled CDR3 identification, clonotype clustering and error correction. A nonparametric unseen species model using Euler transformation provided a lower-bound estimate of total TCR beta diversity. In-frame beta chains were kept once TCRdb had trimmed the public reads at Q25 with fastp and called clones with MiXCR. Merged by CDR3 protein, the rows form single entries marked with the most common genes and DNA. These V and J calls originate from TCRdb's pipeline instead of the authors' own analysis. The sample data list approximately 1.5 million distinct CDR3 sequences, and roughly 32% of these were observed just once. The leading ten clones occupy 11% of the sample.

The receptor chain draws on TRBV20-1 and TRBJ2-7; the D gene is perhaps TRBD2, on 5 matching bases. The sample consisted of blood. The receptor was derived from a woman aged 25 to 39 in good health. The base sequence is TGCAGTGTCCTAGGAGGTACCGAGCAGTACTTC. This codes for CSVLGGTEQYF.